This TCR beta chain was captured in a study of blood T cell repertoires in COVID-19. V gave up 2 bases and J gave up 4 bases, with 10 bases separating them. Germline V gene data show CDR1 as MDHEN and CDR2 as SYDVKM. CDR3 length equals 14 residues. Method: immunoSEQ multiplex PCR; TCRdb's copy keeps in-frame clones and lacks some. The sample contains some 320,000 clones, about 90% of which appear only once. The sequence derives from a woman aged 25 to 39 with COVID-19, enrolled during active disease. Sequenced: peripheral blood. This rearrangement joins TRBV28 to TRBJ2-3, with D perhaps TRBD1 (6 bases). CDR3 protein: CASSLAAGADTQYF. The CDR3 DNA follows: TGTGCCAGCAGTTTAGCGGCAGGGGCAGATACGCAGTATTTT.